Shown below are 20 T cell receptor beta chains from a single sample sequenced in a study of blood T cells in healthy people across ages (dated by TCRdb to the mid-2010s). The receptor library was made with 5' RACE. Sequencing was performed on an Illumina HiSeq 2500. The second PCR ran for roughly 7 to 11 cycles and used a J-beta primer mix along with a sample-barcoded 5' primer. The raw public reads went through TCRdb reprocessing: fastp at Q25, MiXCR clone calling, in-frame beta chains kept. One record per CDR3 amino acid sequence lists the most common genes and DNA. The sample table holds roughly 900,000 distinct CDR3 sequences, of which about 48% were seen once. The ten largest account for about an eighth of the sample. Material: blood. Receptor source: a man aged 30 to 45 in good health.

This rearrangement joins TRBV5-1 to TRBJ2-7; 8 bases map to TRBD2. V lost 0 bases to trimming and J lost 4 bases; unmatched junction nucleotides: 15. The length of the CDR3 is 18 residues. Germline loops: CDR1 SGHRS, CDR2 YFSETQ. CDR3 DNA: TGCGCCAGCAGCTTGGGGGGCTTCCTCAGCGGGAGTCTGTACGAGCAGTACTTC. This gives the protein CASSLGGFLSGSLYEQYF.

This chain joins TRBV6-6 and TRBJ2-7; D unresolved. CDR1 MNHNY and CDR2 SVGAGI come from the germline V gene (reference sequence). The CDR3 runs to 16 residues. V lost 0 bases, J lost 10 bases, and 22 bases lay in between. CDR3 amino acids: CASSYSPAPAVGTQYF. The CDR3 nucleotides are TGTGCCAGCAGTTACTCGCCAGCGCCAGCCGTAGGCACCCAGTACTTC.

J is TRBJ1-2 and V is TRBV5-1; D is unclear. The CDR3 contains 15 residues. CDR1 and CDR2 (germline): SGHRS, YFSETQ. Trimming cost V 0 bases and J 2 bases, with 11 bases left between them. The CDR3, as DNA: TGCGCCAGCAGCTTGGAGAGAGTCCCCAACTATGGCTACACCTTC. Translated, it gives CASSLERVPNYGYTF. Combining the CDR3 with reference TRBV5-1 and TRBJ1-2 gives the whole variable domain KAGVTQTPRYLIKTRGQQVTLSCSPISGHRSVSWYQQTPGQGLQFLFEYFSETQRNKGNFPGRFSGRQFSNSRSEMNVSTLELGDSALYLCASSLERVPNYGYTFGSGTRLTVV.

The chain links TRBV29-1 to TRBJ2-3; D perhaps matches TRBD1 (6 bases). The CDR3 is 12 amino acids. Trimming pared 5 bases from V and 2 bases from J, leaving 8 bases between. Germline loops: CDR1 SQVTM, CDR2 ANQGSEA. CDR3 sequence reads: CSVRGHTDTQYF. Written as DNA, the CDR3 is TGCAGCGTTAGGGGACACACAGATACGCAGTATTTT.

This sequence joins TRBV2 and TRBJ1-6; 7 positions agree with TRBD1. Germline lookup yields CDR1 SNHLY and CDR2 FYNNEI. V lost 6 bases, J lost 8 bases, and 10 bases stayed unmatched. The CDR3 is 15 residues long. In nucleotides, the CDR3 is TGTGCCAGCAGAGAAACCGGGACAGACCATTCACCCCTCCACTTT. This encodes CASRETGTDHSPLHF.

The rearrangement links TRBV4-2 to TRBJ2-7; TRBD2 aligns across 7 bases. V lost 1 base to trimming and J lost 2 bases; unmatched junction nucleotides: 5. The length of the CDR3 is 15 residues. CDR1 is LGHNA, CDR2 YNFKEQ, per germline. The CDR3: CASSQVIAGPYEQYF. CDR3 DNA sequence: TGTGCCAGCAGCCAAGTGATAGCGGGCCCCTACGAGCAGTACTTC.

The CDR3 DNA sequence: TGTGCCAGCAGAAGGGTGACTAGCGGGGGGGCGAGCTCCTACAATGAGCAGTTCTTC. It specifies CASRRVTSGGASSYNEQFF. The chain carries TRBV27 and TRBJ2-1, with 14 bases lining up with TRBD2. Losses at the gene ends were 6 bases for V and 0 bases for J; bases not matched to a gene: 10. From germline, CDR1 is MNHEY and CDR2 SMNVEV (reference sequence). The CDR3 consists of 19 residues.

Of note for this clonotype: A much bigger clone sits one base away, suggesting this may be a read error. The V call is TRBV5-1, the J call TRBJ2-5; D is possibly TRBD1 (5 bases). CDR1 is SGHRS, CDR2 YFSETQ, per germline. The CDR3 spans 14 residues. Trimming cost V 4 bases and J 2 bases, with 12 bases left between them. CDR3 amino acids: CASSAGHQQETQYF. CDR3 sequence (DNA): TGCGCCAGCAGCGCTGGACACCAACAAGAGACCCAGTACTTC.

J is TRBJ2-1 and V is TRBV20-1, with TRBD2 matching over 11 bases. Germline V CDR1 and CDR2: DFQATT, SNEGSKA (reference sequence). The CDR3 consists of 18 residues. With V trimmed by 1 base and J by 2 bases, 10 bases remained unmatched. The DNA for the CDR3 is TGCAGTGCTAGAGCGGGACTAGCGGCGTACTCTACCTACAATGAGCAGTTCTTC. It yields the protein CSARAGLAAYSTYNEQFF.

The table lists this clonotype with a few counts. The rearrangement links TRBV29-1 to TRBJ1-1; D remains unclear. This CDR3 is 12 amino acids long. Deletions cut 6 bases from V and 1 base from J, with 9 bases between. Per the germline V gene, CDR1 is SQVTM and CDR2 is ANQGSEA. CDR3 loop: CSVVRENTEAFF. In DNA form, the CDR3 reads TGCAGCGTCGTTAGGGAGAACACTGAAGCTTTCTTT.

The chain is built from TRBV4-3 and TRBJ2-7; 9 positions agree with TRBD2. Germline loops: CDR1 LGHNA, CDR2 YSLEER. Germline trimming cut 1 base from V and 7 bases from J; bases unmatched to any gene: 8. The CDR3 is made up of 15 amino acids. The CDR3 reads CASSQVSGGPGEQYF. The CDR3 coding sequence is TGCGCCAGCAGCCAAGTGAGCGGGGGGCCGGGTGAGCAGTACTTC.

V gene TRBV4-2 combines with J gene TRBJ2-7, with D possibly being TRBD1 or TRBD2 (5 bases each). Per the germline V gene, CDR1 is LGHNA and CDR2 is YNFKEQ. Trimming took off 4 bases at V and 5 bases at J, with 12 bases between the two ends. This CDR3 has 13 residues. The chain's CDR3 is CASSLLGTNEQYF. The CDR3 DNA follows: TGTGCCAGCAGCCTACTGGGGACGAACGAGCAGTACTTC.

The gene calls are TRBV9 and TRBJ2-1; either TRBD1 or TRBD2 may fit D (6 bases each). The CDR3 covers 15 residues. Deletions cut 0 bases from V and 6 bases from J, with 13 bases between. Germline values: CDR1 SGDLS, CDR2 YYNGEE. CDR3 sequence (DNA): TGTGCCAGCAGCGTAGACGGGGGCAGGGGCAATGAGCAGTTCTTC. Amino acids: CASSVDGGRGNEQFF. Combining the CDR3 with reference TRBV9 and TRBJ2-1 gives the whole variable domain DSGVTQTPKHLITATGQRVTLRCSPRSGDLSVYWYQQSLDQGLQFLIQYYNGEERAKGNILERFSAQQFPDLHSELNLSSLELGDSALYFCASSVDGGRGNEQFFGPGTRLTVL.

The chain uses TRBV27 and TRBJ1-1; no reliable D call. The germline V gene encodes CDR1 MNHEY and CDR2 SMNVEV (reference sequence). The CDR3 is made up of 13 amino acids. The V end lost 6 bases, the J end lost 1 base, and 9 bases lay between the germline ends. CDR3 nucleotide sequence: TGTGCCAGCAGCCATACACAGAACACTGAAGCTTTCTTT. Translation: CASSHTQNTEAFF.

The chain has TRBV6-5 and TRBJ2-1; D remains unclear. The CDR3 loop spans 11 amino acids. V was pared by 2 bases and J by 8 bases, with 4 bases between. Per the germline V gene, CDR1 is MNHEY and CDR2 is SVGAGI. CDR3 region: CASSYEDEQFF. Written as DNA, the CDR3 is TGTGCCAGCAGTTACGAAGATGAGCAGTTCTTC.

This clonotype was counted between two and nine times. J is TRBJ2-7 and V is TRBV12-3 or TRBV12-4, with TRBD2 matching 8 bases. Trimming removed 5 bases from V and 1 base from J; junction bases left unmatched: 7. This CDR3 is 15 amino acids long. The CDR3 here is CASSVTSGASYEQYF. The DNA of the CDR3 is TGTGCCAGCAGTGTAACTAGCGGTGCATCCTACGAGCAGTACTTC.

This clonotype was seen a single time. The V gene is TRBV27, the J gene TRBJ2-7, with D tentatively TRBD2 (5 bases). The CDR3 length is 14 residues. Trimming pared 0 bases from V and 3 bases from J, leaving 9 bases between. Germline V gene sequence: CDR1 MNHEY, CDR2 SMNVEV (reference sequence). The DNA of the CDR3 is TGTGCCAGCAGTTTATCACGGGGAATCTACGAGCAGTACTTC. This gives the protein CASSLSRGIYEQYF.

This clonotype appeared a few times. This rearrangement joins TRBV7-9 to TRBJ2-4, with D possibly matching TRBD1 (5 bases). V lost 0 bases and J 8 bases, leaving 14 bases between the germline ends. The CDR3 spans 15 residues. Germline V gene sequence: CDR1 SEHNR, CDR2 FQNEAQ (reference sequence). CDR3 in DNA: TGTGCCAGCAGCTTAGCGGACACCCTAGGGGACATTCAGTACTTC. Translated: CASSLADTLGDIQYF.

The chain links TRBV20-1 to TRBJ1-3, with D possibly matching TRBD1 (6 bases). V lost 6 bases, J lost 4 bases, and 22 bases lay in between. From germline, CDR1 is DFQATT and CDR2 SNEGSKA (reference sequence). This CDR3 has 16 residues. The CDR3 region is CSASPDSWGRGNTIYF. Here the CDR3 DNA reads TGCAGTGCATCTCCGGACAGCTGGGGGCGGGGAAACACCATATATTTT.

This chain uses TRBV4-3 with TRBJ2-5; unclear D gene. This CDR3 is 14 amino acids long. V was clipped by 0 bases and J by 5 bases, with 10 bases between them. The germline V gene has CDR1 LGHNA and CDR2 YSLEER. The CDR3 region has the DNA TGCGCCAGCAGCCAAGATTGGGGATTCGAGACCCAGTACTTC. Translated: CASSQDWGFETQYF.